This T cell receptor (beta chain) was captured by sequencing in a study of CD8+ T cells in alopecia areata. Details on this clone: Its specificity is unknown.

After isolation, RNA underwent reverse transcription to generate cDNA as the sequencing template. Produced via immunoSEQ multiplex PCR; TCRdb's table is partial and in-frame only. The sample has approximately 82,000 clones, around 54% seen once; the top ten hold around 5%. This CDR3 is built from 14 residues. V lost 0 bases and J 3 bases, leaving 8 bases between the germline ends. CDR1 is SGHDN and CDR2 is FVKESK in the germline V gene. Study-wide results and limits: Shared TCR sequences were less clear between patients than in mice, possibly partly from HLA diversity. Sequencing of scalp tissue also captures the resident alphabeta T cells of normal skin.

Peripheral blood, together with lesional scalp punch biopsies, was collected from alopecia areata patients. This rearrangement joins TRBV14 to TRBJ1-2, with D hard to call. The sequenced sample consisted of NKG2D-high CD8+ T cells sorted from blood. The sequence derives from a human donor with alopecia areata. CDR3 region: CASSQEGLHYGYTF. The CDR3 region has the DNA TGTGCCAGCAGCCAAGAAGGGCTACACTATGGCTACACCTTC.